Presented here are 5 T cell receptor beta chains from one specimen sequenced in a study of Ad26.COV2.S vaccination and SARS-CoV-2 variants. The treatment was: 19 received Ad26.COV2.S at low or high dose, single or two shots; 5 received placebo; per-sample allocation not given. Sampling was performed 63 days after the first vaccine or placebo injection. The method was immunoSEQ multiplex PCR; TCRdb's version includes in-frame clones alone and lacks a portion of them. The sample comprises hundreds of thousands of clones, around 92% of which are singletons, and approximately 1.5% rests with the top ten. The specimen comprised peripheral blood, sampled in a trial of Ad26.COV2.S vaccine versus placebo. Receptors originate from a person between 18 and 65 years old who received the Ad26.COV2.S COVID-19 vaccine or a placebo.

The chain joins TRBV15 to TRBJ2-1, with 7 bases that match TRBD2. The CDR3 is 15 amino acids. CDR1 and CDR2 from the germline V gene are LNHNV and YYDKDF (reference sequence). V dropped 1 base and J dropped 8; count of bases not matched to a gene: 8. The CDR3 is CATSRGGAGEDEQFF. Written as DNA, the CDR3 is TGTGCCACCAGCAGAGGAGGGGCGGGGGAAGATGAGCAGTTCTTC.

The genes are TRBV24-1 and TRBJ2-3; the D gene is possibly TRBD1 (6 bases). CDR1 is KGHDR and CDR2 is SFDVKD in the germline V gene. The CDR3 is made up of 16 amino acids. Trimming left V 1 base short and J 0 bases short, with 10 bases between. The CDR3 nucleotides are TGTGCCACCAGTGATTTAGGGGGACCTAGCACAGATACGCAGTATTTT. It yields the protein CATSDLGGPSTDTQYF.

The J gene is TRBJ2-7, the V gene TRBV7-9; 8 positions agree with TRBD1. This CDR3 is 14 amino acids long. Unmatched junction bases numbered 8, after V lost 8 bases and J lost 2 bases. Per the germline V gene, CDR1 is SEHNR and CDR2 is FQNEAQ (reference sequence). The CDR3 region has the DNA TGTGCCAGCGCCGGGACAGGCGAAACCTACGAGCAGTACTTC. It specifies CASAGTGETYEQYF.

The V and J genes are TRBV7-2 and TRBJ2-2; D unclear. V gave up 5 bases and J gave up 5 bases, with 9 bases separating them. There are 13 residues in the CDR3. Germline values: CDR1 SGHTA, CDR2 FQGNSA. The CDR3 loop reads CASSGWYTGELFF. The DNA of the CDR3 is TGTGCCAGCAGCGGCTGGTATACCGGGGAGCTGTTTTTT.

V is TRBV5-5 and J is TRBJ1-1; 10 positions match TRBD1. The CDR3 spans 17 residues. Unmatched junction bases numbered 15, after V lost 3 bases and J lost 7 bases. Germline V gene sequence: CDR1 SGHKS, CDR2 YYEKEE (reference sequence). CDR3 in amino acids: CASSSLSAGTGVFEAFF. The DNA of the CDR3 is TGTGCCAGCAGCTCACTAAGCGCCGGGACAGGGGTCTTTGAAGCTTTCTTT.